This TCR beta chain was sequenced during a study of control samples from healthy donors and cancer patients. The method was immunoSEQ multiplex PCR; TCRdb's version includes in-frame clones alone and lacks a portion of them. The sample lists 60,000 to 100,000 clones, around 89% seen once, with 7.2% in the top ten. With 3 bases removed from V and 3 bases from J, the gap between germline ends came to 14 bases. The CDR3 has 15 amino acids. CDR1 and CDR2 from the germline V gene are DFQATT and SNEGSKA (reference sequence). This clone has a handful of counts. The source is a man in his fifties in good health. Sequencing input: blood. This chain uses TRBV20-1 with TRBJ1-4; no reliable D call. This CDR3 reads CSASKFGDSNEKLFF. For the CDR3, the DNA is TGCAGTGCTAGTAAATTCGGAGATTCTAATGAAAAACTGTTTTTT.